This entry lists 22 T cell receptor beta chains sequenced from one sample in a study of T cells expressing NK-cell markers. TCRdb reprocessed the 5' RACE reads and keeps a single row for each CDR3 protein, giving no DNA. The table for this sample gives 250,000 to 300,000 distinct CDR3 sequences. Input material: blood T cells: a sorted CD56 or NKG2C T cell subset, CD4+ or CD8+ T cells, or bulk PBMC T cells (not recorded which). Receptors were obtained from a woman aged 18 to 75 in good health.

This rearrangement joins TRBV25-1 to TRBJ2-1; TCRdb names TRBD2, which stays unverified in the absence of DNA. This CDR3 is 17 amino acids long. The V gene's germline CDR1 is MGHDK and CDR2 SYGVNS. CDR3 sequence: CASSSPGTSGGYNEQFF.

CDR3 loop: CASSSGGPQHF. The chain joins TRBV6-2 or TRBV6-3 to TRBJ1-5; the D gene TCRdb calls, TRBD1, cannot be checked with no DNA. The length of the CDR3 is 11 residues. The germline V gene encodes CDR1 MNHEY and CDR2 SVGEGT.

This rearrangement joins TRBV10-3 to TRBJ1-1; TCRdb returns TRBD1, unconfirmable since there is no DNA. CDR1 is ENHRY and CDR2 is SYGVKD in the germline V gene. CDR3 length equals 14 residues. CDR3 region: CAISVPGARTEAFF.

The V gene is TRBV28, the J gene TRBJ1-1. Germline V lookup: CDR1 MDHEN, CDR2 SYDVKM. This CDR3 region has 13 residues. The CDR3 is CASSEGTNTEAFF.

CDR3: CSARTFSTDTQYF. The genes are TRBV29-1 and TRBJ2-3. This CDR3 contains 13 residues. Germline CDR1 SQVTM, CDR2 ANQGSEA.

The chain has TRBV4-1 and TRBJ2-4; the D call from TCRdb, TRBD1, cannot be confirmed without DNA. The CDR3 sequence is 16 residues long. The germline V gene encodes CDR1 MGHRA and CDR2 YSYEKL. The chain's CDR3 is CASSQPMDRERVIQYF.

This chain links TRBV7-3 with TRBJ2-3; TCRdb's D call, TRBD1, is unchecked because there is no DNA. The CDR3 has 15 residues. Germline CDR1 SGHTA, CDR2 FQGTGA. CDR3 loop: CASSFGGGSTDTQYF. Using reference TRBV7-3 and TRBJ2-3 for the parts outside the CDR3, the full variable domain is GAGVSQTPSNKVTEKGKYVELRCDPISGHTALYWYRQSLGQGPEFLIYFQGTGAADDSGLPNDRFFAVRPEGSVSTLKIQRTERGDSAVYLCASSFGGGSTDTQYFGPGTRLTVL.

The chain is built from TRBV6-1 and TRBJ2-3; the TRBD1 assignment by TCRdb is unverifiable without DNA. The germline gives CDR1 MNHNS, CDR2 SASEGT. The CDR3 loop spans 13 amino acids. CDR3 in amino acids: CASRRTGTDTQYF.

The V and J genes are TRBV7-2 and TRBJ1-1; TCRdb reports TRBD1, a call that lacks DNA to check it against. Germline V lookup: CDR1 SGHTA, CDR2 FQGNSA. The CDR3 extends over 16 amino acids. CDR3 in amino acids: CASSTGQGGRTTEAFF.

The V and J genes are TRBV29-1 and TRBJ2-6; without DNA, the TCRdb call of TRBD2 cannot be checked. Per germline, CDR1 SQVTM and CDR2 ANQGSEA. CDR3 length equals 14 residues. The CDR3 loop is CSVVGGTGANVLTF.

This sequence joins TRBV19 and TRBJ1-1; TCRdb reports TRBD1, a call that lacks DNA to check it against. The CDR3 is made up of 13 amino acids. The germline gives CDR1 LNHDA, CDR2 SQIVND (reference sequence). CDR3 loop: CASRTQGNREAFF. Variable domain in full (rest from reference TRBV19 and TRBJ1-1): DGGITQSPKYLFRKEGQNVTLSCEQNLNHDAMYWYRQDPGQGLRLIYYSQIVNDFQKGDIAEGYSVSREKKESFPLTVTSAQKNPTAFYLCASRTQGNREAFFGQGTRLTVV.

J is TRBJ2-5 and V is TRBV29-1; TCRdb lists TRBD2, though no DNA is available to test this call. Germline V CDR1 and CDR2: SQVTM, ANQGSEA. This CDR3 region has 15 residues. CDR3 loop: CSAGGGAGRGETQYF.

The chain is built from TRBV20-1 and TRBJ2-5; lacking DNA, the TRBD1 call made by TCRdb goes unchecked. The CDR3 contains 13 residues. Germline CDR1 and CDR2: DFQATT and SNEGSKA (reference sequence). CDR3 sequence: CRGGAPGAETQYF.

The V and J genes are TRBV6-1 and TRBJ1-2. Germline lookup yields CDR1 MNHNS and CDR2 SASEGT. The CDR3 extends over 15 amino acids. The CDR3 here is CASRLRPGRFYGYTF.

The chain joins TRBV20-1 to TRBJ2-1; TCRdb lists TRBD2, though no DNA is available to test this call. The CDR3 covers 14 residues. Germline V CDR1 and CDR2: DFQATT, SNEGSKA (reference sequence). The CDR3 spells CSAALAGAYNEQFF.

The chain carries TRBV6-5 and TRBJ1-5. The CDR3 extends over 14 amino acids. In germline, CDR1 is MNHEY, CDR2 SVGAGI. The CDR3 loop is CASSYLESNQPQHF.

The CDR3 here is CASSQLKNTEAFF. The chain is built from TRBV3-1 and TRBJ1-1. From germline, CDR1 is LGHDT and CDR2 YNNKEL (reference sequence). The CDR3 has 13 residues.

The chain joins TRBV6-5 to TRBJ1-1; the TCRdb D gene call, TRBD1, has no DNA to confirm it. The CDR3 is 16 residues long. The germline CDR1 and CDR2 sequences are MNHEY and SVGAGI. The CDR3 protein is CASSSPTRGLWTEAFF.

The chain carries TRBV9 and TRBJ1-2; the D call from TCRdb, TRBD1, cannot be confirmed without DNA. The CDR3 runs 13 residues. Germline V gives CDR1 SGDLS, CDR2 YYNGEE. The CDR3 loop is CASSPDRNYGYTF.

The chain uses TRBV12-3 or TRBV12-4 and TRBJ1-2; the TCRdb D gene call, TRBD1, has no DNA to confirm it. This CDR3 has 15 amino acids. CDR3 protein: CASSHGQGYNYGYTF.

The chain uses TRBV24-1 and TRBJ2-5; as DNA is missing, the TRBD1 call by TCRdb cannot be tested. The CDR3 is 15 amino acids. CDR1 and CDR2 from the germline V gene are KGHDR and SFDVKD. This CDR3 reads CATSDSRTEQETQYF.

V is TRBV5-1 and J is TRBJ2-2; no DNA is available, so the TRBD1 call from TCRdb remains unchecked. CDR3 size: 16 residues. CDR1 is SGHRS, CDR2 YFSETQ, per germline. The CDR3 here is CASSLGRTLNTGELFF. Using reference TRBV5-1 and TRBJ2-2 for the parts outside the CDR3, the full variable domain is KAGVTQTPRYLIKTRGQQVTLSCSPISGHRSVSWYQQTPGQGLQFLFEYFSETQRNKGNFPGRFSGRQFSNSRSEMNVSTLELGDSALYLCASSLGRTLNTGELFFGEGSRLTVL.